The 4 T cell receptor beta chains given below trace back to one sample, sequenced in a study of blood T cell repertoires in COVID-19 (dated by TCRdb to 2020 to 2021). Libraries were made using the immunoSEQ multiplex PCR assay. TCRdb re-hosts the immuneACCESS table, in-frame sequences only. Its copies lack some clones; in the studies checked, an unresolved V gene accounts for under half of them, and the cause for the rest is not known. The sample has about 310,000 clones on record, more than 75% of them singletons. 1% of the sample belongs to the ten largest clones. Sequenced: peripheral blood. The receptors shown here come from a man in his forties or fifties with active or convalescent COVID-19.

This clone showed up just a few times. The chain is built from TRBV19 and TRBJ2-2; D not resolved. V was clipped by 10 bases and J by 1 base, with 10 bases between them. This CDR3 contains 13 residues. Germline values: CDR1 LNHDA, CDR2 SQIVND (reference sequence). The DNA of the CDR3 is TGTGCCACCCACAAACAGAACACCGGGGAGCTGTTTTTT. This encodes CATHKQNTGELFF.

The rearrangement uses TRBV21-1 and TRBJ1-5; TRBD1, the table's D call, lacks a check against the DNA. TRBV21-1 is designated a pseudogene. The CDR3 spans 14 residues. CDR3 bases: TGTGCCAGCTCGTGGCCAGGGGGTAATCAGCCCCAGCATTTT. Amino acids: CASSWPGGNQPQHF.

The V and J genes are TRBV10-3 and TRBJ1-1; maybe TRBD1 (5 bases). The germline gives CDR1 ENHRY, CDR2 SYGVKD. The CDR3 has 13 amino acids. V was shortened by 8 bases and J by 4 bases, with 14 bases between the two germline ends. The CDR3: CAILEQGRTEAFF. Here the CDR3 DNA reads TGTGCCATCCTCGAGCAGGGTCGCACTGAAGCTTTCTTT.

The rearrangement links TRBV3-1 (or the pseudogene TRBV3-2) to TRBJ1-2; D call uncertain. In germline, CDR1 is LGHDT, CDR2 YNNKEL (reference sequence). The CDR3 runs 13 residues. The ends were cut back, 2 bases at V and 2 bases at J, with 6 bases in the middle. This chain's CDR3 is CASSQNKNYGYTF. In DNA form, the CDR3 reads TGTGCCAGCAGCCAAAACAAGAACTATGGCTACACCTTC.